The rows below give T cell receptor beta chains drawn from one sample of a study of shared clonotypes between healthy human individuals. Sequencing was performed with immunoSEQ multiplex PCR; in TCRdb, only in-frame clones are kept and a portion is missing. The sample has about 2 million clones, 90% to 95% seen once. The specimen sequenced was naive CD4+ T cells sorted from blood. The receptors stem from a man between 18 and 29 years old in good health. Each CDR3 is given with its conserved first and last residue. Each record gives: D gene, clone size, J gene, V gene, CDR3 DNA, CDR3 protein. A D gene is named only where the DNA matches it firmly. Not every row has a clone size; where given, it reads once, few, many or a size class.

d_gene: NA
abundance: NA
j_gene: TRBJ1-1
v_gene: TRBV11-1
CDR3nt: TGTGCCAGCAGCCGGGGTGGGTTGAACACTGAAGCTTTCTTT
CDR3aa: CASSRGGLNTEAFF

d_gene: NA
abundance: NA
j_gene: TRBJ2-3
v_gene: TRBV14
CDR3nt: TGTGCCAGCAGCCAGACCACAGATACGCAGTATTTT
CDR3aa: CASSQTTDTQYF

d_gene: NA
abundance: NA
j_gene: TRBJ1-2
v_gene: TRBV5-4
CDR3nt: TGTGCCAGCAGCTCCACAGACAGAGCCAGGGGCCATGGCTACACCTTC
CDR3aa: CASSSTDRARGHGYTF

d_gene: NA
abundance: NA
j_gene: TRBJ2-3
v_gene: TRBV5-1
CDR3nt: TGCGCCAGCAGCTCAGACAAGAGTACGCAGTATTTT
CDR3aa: CASSSDKSTQYF

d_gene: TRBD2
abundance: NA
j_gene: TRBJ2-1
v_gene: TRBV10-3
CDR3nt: TGTGCCATCAGTGAGACTAGCGGGTTCGGTGGGATCTTC
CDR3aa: CAISETSGFGGIF

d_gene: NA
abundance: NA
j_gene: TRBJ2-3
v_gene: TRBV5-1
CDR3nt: TGCGCCAGCAGGCTAGACTCCTACCCAGATACGCAGTATTTT
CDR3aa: CASRLDSYPDTQYF

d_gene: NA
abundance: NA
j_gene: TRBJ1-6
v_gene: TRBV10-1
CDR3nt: TGCGCCAGCAGTGAGGCATATAATTCACCCCTCCACTTT
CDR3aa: CASSEAYNSPLHF

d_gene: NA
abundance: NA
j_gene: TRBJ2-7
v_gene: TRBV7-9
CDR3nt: TGTGCCAGCAGCTTAGCGGCACTGGGTTCCTACGAGCAGTACTTC
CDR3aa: CASSLAALGSYEQYF

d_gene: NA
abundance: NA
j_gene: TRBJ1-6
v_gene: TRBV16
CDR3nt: TGTGCCAGCAGCCTAAGGCAGGGGAGGTCACCCCTCCACTTT
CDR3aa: CASSLRQGRSPLHF

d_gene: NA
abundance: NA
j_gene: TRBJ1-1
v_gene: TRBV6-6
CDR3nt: TGTGCCAGCAGTTACGGGGGGTACACTGAAGCTTTCTTT
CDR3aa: CASSYGGYTEAFF

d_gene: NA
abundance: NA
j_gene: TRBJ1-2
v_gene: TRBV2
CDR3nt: TGTGCCAGCAGGAGACAGGATGGCTACACCTTC
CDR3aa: CASRRQDGYTF

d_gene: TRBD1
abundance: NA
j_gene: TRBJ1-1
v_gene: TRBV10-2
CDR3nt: TGCGCCGGGAGGGACAGTCTCAACACTGAAGCTTTCTTT
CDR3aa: CAGRDSLNTEAFF

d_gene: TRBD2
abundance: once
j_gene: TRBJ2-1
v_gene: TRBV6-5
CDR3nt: TGTGCCAGCAGTTACGGGCGGGAGGCCGCCTACAATGAGCAGTTCTTC
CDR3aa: CASSYGREAAYNEQFF

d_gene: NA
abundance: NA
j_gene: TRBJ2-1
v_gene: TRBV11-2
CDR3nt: TGTGCCAGCAGCTTAGGCAGATACTACAATGAGCAGTTCTTC
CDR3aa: CASSLGRYYNEQFF

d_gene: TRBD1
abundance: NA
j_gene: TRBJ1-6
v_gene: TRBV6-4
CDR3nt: TGTGCCAGCAGTGACTCGTACAGGGGGACTTCACCCCTCCACTTT
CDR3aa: CASSDSYRGTSPLHF

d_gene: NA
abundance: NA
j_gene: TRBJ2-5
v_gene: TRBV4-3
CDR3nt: TGCGCCAGCAGCCCACTTAAGGGACCCGGCAATGGAGAGACCCAGTACTTC
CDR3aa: CASSPLKGPGNGETQYF

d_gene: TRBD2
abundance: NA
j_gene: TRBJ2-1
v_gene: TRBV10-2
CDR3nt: TGCGCCAGCAGTGAATGGGGTGCGGGGGGCAACAACAATGAGCAGTTCTTC
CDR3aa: CASSEWGAGGNNNEQFF

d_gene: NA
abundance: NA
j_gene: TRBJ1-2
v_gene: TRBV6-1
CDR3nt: TGTGCCAGCAGTCCGATAGGACGTCATTCGGGCTACACCTTC
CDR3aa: CASSPIGRHSGYTF

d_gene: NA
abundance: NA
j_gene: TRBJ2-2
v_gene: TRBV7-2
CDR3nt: TGTGCCAGCAGCCGGACACGAAACACCGGGGAGCTGTTTTTT
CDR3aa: CASSRTRNTGELFF

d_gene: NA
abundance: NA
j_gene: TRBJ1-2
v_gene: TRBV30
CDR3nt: TGTGCCTGGGCGGGACAATCCTCCCTAAGCTACACCTTC
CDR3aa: CAWAGQSSLSYTF

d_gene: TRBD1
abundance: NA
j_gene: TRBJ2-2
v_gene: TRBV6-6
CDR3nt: TGTGCCAGTGACAGGGGAGTCGGGGAGCTGTTTTTT
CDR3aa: CASDRGVGELFF

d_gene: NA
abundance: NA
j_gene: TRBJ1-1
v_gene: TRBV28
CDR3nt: TGTGCCAGCAGTTCCGGACGGATGAACACTGAAGCTTTCTTT
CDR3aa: CASSSGRMNTEAFF

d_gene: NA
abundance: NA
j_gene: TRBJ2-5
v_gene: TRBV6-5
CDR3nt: TGTGCCAGCAGTTACTCGCAGGGGCAAGAGACCCAGTACTTC
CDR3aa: CASSYSQGQETQYF